Below are 14 T cell receptor beta chains sequenced from a single sample in a study of blood T cell repertoires in COVID-19. Profiled with immunoSEQ multiplex PCR; TCRdb holds only in-frame clones, not every one. The table records over 200,000 clones, around four fifths of them present only once. Material for sequencing was peripheral blood. These TCRs come from an elderly man with acute or convalescent COVID-19.

V usage is TRBV6-1 and J usage is TRBJ1-5; D is ambiguous. The CDR3 sequence is 14 residues long. Germline V gene sequence: CDR1 MNHNS, CDR2 SASEGT. V lost 3 bases and J 4 bases, leaving 10 bases between the germline ends. CDR3 protein: CASSEFTKNQPQHF. CDR3 bases: TGTGCCAGCAGTGAGTTCACAAAAAATCAGCCCCAGCATTTT.

The chain has TRBV6-1 and TRBJ2-4; 12 bases line up with TRBD1. CDR1 and CDR2 (germline): MNHNS, SASEGT. Losses at the gene ends were 1 base for V and 2 bases for J; bases not matched to a gene: 12. CDR3 length equals 20 residues. DNA of the CDR3: TGTGCCAGCAGTGAAGGGCTCGGGACAGGGGGCTTCGGGTCCAAAAACATTCAGTACTTC. This codes for CASSEGLGTGGFGSKNIQYF.

V gene TRBV5-5 combines with J gene TRBJ2-5; 7 bases map to TRBD1. Germline CDR1 SGHKS, CDR2 YYEKEE (reference sequence). V shed 2 bases and J 5 bases; nucleotides not matched to a gene: 6. The CDR3 is 14 residues long. The CDR3 sequence is CASSLGVRGETQYF. The CDR3 DNA reads TGTGCCAGCAGCTTAGGGGTCAGGGGGGAGACCCAGTACTTC.

The genes are TRBV3-1 (or the pseudogene TRBV3-2) and TRBJ2-7, with TRBD2 matching over 8 bases. Germline CDR1 and CDR2: LGHDT and YNNKEL (reference sequence). The CDR3 is made up of 14 amino acids. V was clipped by 0 bases and J by 9 bases; unmatched bases: 7. The CDR3 nucleotides are TGTGCCAGCAGCCAAGAAGGCGGGGGGTTTAGGCAGTACTTC. Encoded protein: CASSQEGGGFRQYF.

The chain uses TRBV28 and TRBJ2-2, with TRBD2 as a possible D gene (6 bases). Germline values: CDR1 MDHEN, CDR2 SYDVKM. The V end lost 6 bases, the J end lost 6 bases, and 17 bases lay between the germline ends. CDR3 length: 15 residues. CDR3 sequence reads: CASRAGLRYSGELFF. The CDR3 DNA reads as TGTGCCAGCAGGGCGGGACTGAGGTACTCCGGGGAGCTGTTTTTT.

The V call is TRBV10-2, the J call TRBJ2-3; the match to TRBD2 covers 9 bases. Trimming cost V 10 bases and J 3 bases; bases outside gene matches: 20. The V gene's germline CDR1 is WSHSY and CDR2 SAAADI. This CDR3 contains 18 residues. The CDR3 DNA sequence: TGCGCCACCATCCCCCTCCGAATAGCGGGAGAAAGAACAGATACGCAGTATTTT. Its translation: CATIPLRIAGERTDTQYF.

The chain recombines TRBV2 with TRBJ2-7; 11 bases align to TRBD2. The CDR3 loop spans 14 amino acids. V trimming: 6 bases; J trimming: 1 base; junction bases outside the gene matches: 2. Per the germline V gene, CDR1 is SNHLY and CDR2 is FYNNEI. CDR3 DNA sequence: TGTGCCAGCAGACTAGCGGGAGTGTCCTACGAGCAGTACTTC. Protein sequence: CASRLAGVSYEQYF.

This clone occurred once. This chain uses TRBV24-1 with TRBJ2-2; no definite D call. The V gene lost 9 bases and the J gene lost 1 base, with 14 bases spanning the gap. The CDR3 has 15 amino acids. Germline V gives CDR1 KGHDR, CDR2 SFDVKD. CDR3 in amino acids: CATRPGQKNTGELFF. The CDR3 DNA follows: TGTGCCACCCGACCTGGGCAGAAGAACACCGGGGAGCTGTTTTTT.

V is TRBV18 and J is TRBJ1-5; 8 bases are a match to TRBD1. Germline V gene data show CDR1 as KGHSH and CDR2 as LQKENI. The V gene end was trimmed by 5 bases and the J gene end by 6 bases; junction bases not matched to a gene: 6. This CDR3 has 14 residues. CDR3 in amino acids: CASSETQGAQPQHF. Written as DNA, the CDR3 is TGTGCCAGCTCAGAAACGCAGGGGGCTCAGCCCCAGCATTTT.

The chain carries TRBV2 and TRBJ1-5; 8 bases fit TRBD1. The CDR3 covers 14 residues. The germline V gene has CDR1 SNHLY and CDR2 FYNNEI. With V trimmed by 7 bases and J by 2 bases, 4 bases remained unmatched. The CDR3 reads CASKGQGRNQPQHF. CDR3 in DNA: TGTGCCAGCAAAGGACAGGGACGCAATCAGCCCCAGCATTTT.

The chain is built from TRBV12-3 or TRBV12-4 and TRBJ2-3, with TRBD2 matching over 8 bases. This CDR3 is built from 13 residues. The V segment lost 10 bases and the J segment 1 base; nucleotides outside the gene matches: 4. The CDR3 DNA sequence: TGTGCCATGGCGCGGGGGGGCACAGATACGCAGTATTTT. This codes for CAMARGGTDTQYF.

The chain has TRBV5-4 and TRBJ1-1; D is unclear. This CDR3 comprises 13 residues. Germline assignment: CDR1 SGHNT and CDR2 YYREEE (reference sequence). V lost 0 bases and J lost 1, with 4 bases in between. This CDR3 is CASSLDRNTEAFF. CDR3 DNA: TGTGCCAGCAGCTTGGACAGGAACACTGAAGCTTTCTTT.

This rearrangement joins TRBV6-1 to TRBJ2-7, with TRBD1 identical over 7 bases. The CDR3 is 17 residues long. Trimming removed 6 bases from V and 2 bases from J; junction bases left unmatched: 16. The germline CDR1 and CDR2 sequences are MNHNS and SASEGT. CDR3: CASRELQGPAPPYEQYF. The DNA of the CDR3 is TGTGCCAGCAGAGAACTACAGGGGCCAGCTCCACCCTACGAGCAGTACTTC.

CDR3 loop: CASSETGVGQPQHF. The CDR3, as DNA: TGTGCCAGCAGTGAAACAGGGGTAGGGCAGCCCCAGCATTTT. J is TRBJ1-5 and V is TRBV2, with TRBD1 matching 7 bases. The CDR3 runs to 14 residues. Germline lookup yields CDR1 SNHLY and CDR2 FYNNEI. Trimming removed 2 bases from V and 7 bases from J; junction bases left unmatched: 5.